This TCR beta chain was observed in a study of graft-versus-host responses after intestinal transplantation. Study overall: Grafts that recipients had were multivisceral, liver-intestinal, or isolated intestinal transplants.

Processing of graft tissue released intraepithelial and lamina propria lymphocytes. Here immunoSEQ multiplex PCR was the method, and the copy in TCRdb shows in-frame clones only, minus some. Among tens of thousands of clones, roughly 79% were seen once, and the ten largest hold under 4%. On this clone itself: What it binds is not known.

The study's findings and limits: Allograft graft-versus-host to host-versus-graft clonal ratios ran high in patients with graft-donor T cell macrochimerism. Peak circulating GvH clone levels were associated with early post-transplant HvG declines.

Germline V gene data show CDR1 as SEHNR and CDR2 as FQNEAQ (reference sequence). V dropped 5 bases and J dropped 3 bases, with 8 bases sitting between them. This CDR3 is 12 amino acids long. This sequence joins TRBV7-9 and TRBJ2-7, with a weak D call TRBD1 (5 bases). The starting material was ileum tissue, obtained 12 days after intestinal transplant. The clonotype was recovered from a human patient who received an intestinal transplant, so some T cells may come from the graft donor. The CDR3 region has the DNA TGTGCCAGCAGCGACGACAGCTACGAGCAGTACTTC. It specifies CASSDDSYEQYF. The entire variable domain, with the rest obtained from reference TRBV7-9 and TRBJ2-7, is as follows: DTGVSQNPRHKITKRGQNVTFRCDPISEHNRLYWYRQTLGQGPEFLTYFQNEAQLEKSRLLSDRFSAERPKGSFSTLEIQRTEQGDSAMYLCASSDDSYEQYFGPGTRLTVT.